The rows below give T cell receptor beta chains drawn from one sample of a study of T-cell reconstitution after alpha-beta-depleted transplantation in children. A single record per CDR3 protein comes from TCRdb applying MiXCR to the PCR reads. This table holds about 480,000 distinct CDR3 sequences, approximately 12% found once. The sample in question was PBMCs from the stem cell graft donor, obtained from the stem cell graft. Source of these receptors: a human donor who donated a stem cell graft to a child with combined immunodeficiency. Both conserved end residues are part of each CDR3. Each record gives: J gene, clone size, V gene, D gene, CDR3 protein, CDR3 DNA. D genes are given only for firm matches. Not every row has a clone size; where given, it reads once, few, many or a size class.

TRBJ1-6 | few | TRBV20-1 | NA | CSARDRHQYNSPLHF | TGCAGTGCTAGAGATCGACACCAATATAATTCACCCCTCCACTTT
TRBJ2-2 | NA | TRBV20-1 | NA | CSARSGTPNTGELFF | TGCAGTGCTAGATCTGGGACACCGAACACCGGGGAGCTGTTTTTT
TRBJ1-2 | few | TRBV28 | NA | CASSLDGLYGYTF | TGTGCCAGCAGTTTGGACGGGCTCTATGGCTACACCTTC
TRBJ2-7 | few | TRBV18 | NA | CASSPLHKNLAYEQYF | TGTGCCAGCTCACCACTCCATAAAAATCTAGCCTACGAGCAGTACTTC
TRBJ2-1 | few | TRBV2 | TRBD2 | CARVRGSGTYNEQFF | TGTGCCAGGGTCCGAGGTAGCGGGACATACAATGAGCAGTTCTTC
TRBJ2-5 | few | TRBV4-3 | TRBD1 | CASSQTWPGQGRETQYF | TGCGCCAGCAGCCAAACGTGGCCGGGACAGGGGAGAGAGACCCAGTACTTC
TRBJ2-2 | few | TRBV19 | TRBD1 | CASSIGRGQGNTGELFF | TGTGCCAGTAGTATAGGAAGGGGACAGGGGAACACCGGGGAGCTGTTTTTT
TRBJ2-7 | NA | TRBV5-1 | TRBD2 | CASSRGTNSYEQYF | TGCGCCAGCAGCCGGGGGACTAACTCCTACGAGCAGTACTTC
TRBJ2-7 | many | TRBV6-1 | TRBD2 | CASSGLAGGDEQYF | TGTGCCAGCAGTGGACTAGCGGGAGGTGACGAGCAGTACTTC
TRBJ1-1 | many | TRBV5-1 | NA | CASSWGGDLNTEAFF | TGCGCCAGCAGCTGGGGGGGGGACTTGAACACTGAAGCTTTCTTT
TRBJ1-1 | NA | TRBV27 | NA | CASRGYYEAFF | TGTGCCAGCAGGGGATATTACGAAGCTTTCTTT
TRBJ2-3 | few | TRBV9 | NA | CASSVGETDTQYF | TGTGCCAGCAGCGTAGGAGAAACAGATACGCAGTATTTT
TRBJ2-5 | NA | TRBV27 | TRBD2 | CASSRGLVAGEGETQYF | TGTGCCAGCAGCCGGGGACTAGTAGCGGGAGAAGGCGAGACCCAGTACTTC
TRBJ2-7 | many | TRBV25-1 | TRBD1 | CASSQSTGTGLYEQYF | TGTGCCAGCAGTCAAAGTACCGGGACAGGGCTCTACGAGCAGTACTTC
TRBJ2-6 | NA | TRBV29-1 | NA | CSVYLSGANVLTF | TGCAGCGTTTACCTCTCTGGGGCCAACGTCCTGACTTTC
TRBJ2-7 | many | TRBV6-5 | NA | CASSYSVVYGSNEQYF | TGTGCCAGCAGTTACTCTGTAGTTTATGGGAGCAACGAGCAGTACTTC
TRBJ2-2 | many | TRBV4-2 | NA | CASSMRGGAGELFF | TGTGCCAGCAGCATGAGGGGGGGCGCCGGGGAGCTGTTTTTT
TRBJ2-1 | many | TRBV12-3/TRBV12-4 | NA | CASSFQRRTYNEQFF | TGTGCCAGCAGTTTTCAGAGACGTACTTACAATGAGCAGTTCTTC
TRBJ1-2 | NA | TRBV20-1 | NA | CSARDPFKPSSTESYTF | TGCAGTGCTAGAGATCCCTTTAAACCATCGTCGACAGAGAGCTACACCTTC
TRBJ2-7 | few | TRBV11-2 | NA | CASSLNGEYEQYF | TGTGCCAGCAGCTTAAACGGGGAATACGAGCAGTACTTC
TRBJ2-5 | NA | TRBV5-8 | TRBD2 | CASSSGTSGGPQETQYF | TGTGCCAGCAGCTCCGGGACTAGCGGGGGACCCCAAGAGACCCAGTACTTC
TRBJ1-1 | NA | TRBV9 | TRBD1 | CASSVESDRGNTEAFF | TGTGCCAGCAGCGTAGAGAGCGACAGGGGGAACACTGAAGCTTTCTTT
TRBJ2-3 | NA | TRBV9 | NA | CASSVDGRDTDTQYF | TGTGCCAGCAGCGTAGACGGGAGAGACACAGATACGCAGTATTTT
TRBJ2-7 | few | TRBV20-1 | NA | CSARGRIHYEQYF | TGCAGTGCTCGAGGACGGATCCACTACGAGCAGTACTTC
TRBJ2-3 | few | TRBV7-9 | NA | CASSLQGKETDTQYF | TGTGCCAGCAGCTTACAGGGGAAGGAAACAGATACGCAGTATTTT
TRBJ2-7 | many | TRBV6-1 | TRBD2 | CASRALLAGFSYEQYF | TGTGCCAGCAGAGCGCTCCTAGCGGGGTTTTCCTACGAGCAGTACTTC
TRBJ1-3 | many | TRBV12-3/TRBV12-4 | TRBD1 | CASSLGTGRGNTIYF | TGTGCCAGCAGTTTGGGGACAGGGAGAGGAAACACCATATATTTT
TRBJ2-1 | many | TRBV5-1 | NA | CASSLGQPSYNEQFF | TGCGCCAGCAGCTTGGGACAACCCTCCTACAATGAGCAGTTCTTC
TRBJ1-6 | few | TRBV7-2 | NA | CASSWTDSPLHF | TGTGCCAGCAGCTGGACAGATTCACCCCTCCACTTT
TRBJ1-1 | few | TRBV12-5 | NA | CASGNSHTEAFF | TGTGCTAGTGGAAACAGCCACACTGAAGCTTTCTTT
TRBJ1-2 | many | TRBV4-3 | NA | CASSQDGREDYGYTF | TGCGCCAGCAGCCAAGATGGGCGAGAGGACTATGGCTACACCTTC
TRBJ2-1 | few | TRBV2 | NA | CASSELSGLYNEQFF | TGTGCCAGCAGTGAGTTGAGCGGGCTCTACAATGAGCAGTTCTTC
TRBJ1-2 | few | TRBV5-6 | NA | CASSPTGRDYGYTF | TGTGCCAGCAGCCCGACAGGTCGGGACTATGGCTACACCTTC
TRBJ2-5 | few | TRBV1 | NA | CTSSRPPTGGDQETQYF | TGCACCAGCAGCCGCCCCCCAACCGGCGGAGACCAAGAGACCCAGTACTTC
TRBJ2-7 | many | TRBV5-1 | NA | CASSFRQSSYEQYF | TGCGCCAGCAGCTTTCGACAGAGCTCCTACGAGCAGTACTTC
TRBJ2-1 | few | TRBV12-5 | NA | CASGTSPTVSSYNEQFF | TGTGCTAGTGGTACCTCCCCGACAGTCTCCTCCTACAATGAGCAGTTCTTC
TRBJ1-2 | few | TRBV10-3 | TRBD1 | CAIGTGEAYGYTF | TGTGCCATTGGGACAGGAGAAGCCTATGGCTACACCTTC
TRBJ2-7 | NA | TRBV4-2 | NA | CASSQERSSSYEQYF | TGTGCCAGCAGCCAAGAAAGGTCATCCTCCTACGAGCAGTACTTC
TRBJ2-3 | NA | TRBV7-2 | TRBD2 | CASSWGGLADARHTQYF | TGTGCCAGCAGCTGGGGGGGACTAGCGGATGCAAGGCATACGCAGTATTTT
TRBJ2-3 | once | TRBV11-2 | TRBD1 | CASSPDRGFADTQYF | TGTGCCAGCAGCCCGGACAGGGGGTTTGCAGATACGCAGTATTTT
TRBJ2-7 | few | TRBV6-2/TRBV6-3 | NA | CASSYRWQPVYEQYF | TGTGCCAGCAGTTACAGGTGGCAGCCAGTCTACGAGCAGTACTTC
TRBJ2-1 | NA | TRBV29-1 | NA | CSALPGTRLREQFF | TGCAGCGCTCTCCCCGGAACACGCTTGAGGGAGCAGTTCTTC
TRBJ1-1 | few | TRBV5-1 | NA | CASSLVGIGNTEAFF | TGCGCCAGCAGCTTGGTAGGGATCGGGAACACTGAAGCTTTCTTT
TRBJ2-7 | few | TRBV9 | TRBD2 | CASSPPQASGSYEQYF | TGTGCCAGCAGCCCTCCTCAGGCTAGCGGCTCCTACGAGCAGTACTTC
TRBJ2-1 | NA | TRBV7-2 | TRBD2 | CASSQTGLAEYNEQFF | TGTGCCAGCAGCCAGACGGGACTAGCGGAGTACAATGAGCAGTTCTTC
TRBJ2-6 | NA | TRBV6-2/TRBV6-3 | NA | CASSYYALTSGANVLTF | TGTGCCAGCAGTTATTACGCGTTGACCTCTGGGGCCAACGTCCTGACTTTC
TRBJ1-1 | few | TRBV7-9 | NA | CASRRAESTEAFF | TGTGCCAGCAGGAGGGCGGAGAGCACTGAAGCTTTCTTT
TRBJ2-1 | many | TRBV2 | NA | CASRDHYLLRVHEQFF | TGTGCCAGCAGAGACCACTACCTACTGAGGGTACATGAGCAGTTCTTC
TRBJ2-7 | many | TRBV27 | TRBD2 | CASSQLAGGYYEQYF | TGTGCCAGCAGCCAACTAGCGGGGGGATACTACGAGCAGTACTTC